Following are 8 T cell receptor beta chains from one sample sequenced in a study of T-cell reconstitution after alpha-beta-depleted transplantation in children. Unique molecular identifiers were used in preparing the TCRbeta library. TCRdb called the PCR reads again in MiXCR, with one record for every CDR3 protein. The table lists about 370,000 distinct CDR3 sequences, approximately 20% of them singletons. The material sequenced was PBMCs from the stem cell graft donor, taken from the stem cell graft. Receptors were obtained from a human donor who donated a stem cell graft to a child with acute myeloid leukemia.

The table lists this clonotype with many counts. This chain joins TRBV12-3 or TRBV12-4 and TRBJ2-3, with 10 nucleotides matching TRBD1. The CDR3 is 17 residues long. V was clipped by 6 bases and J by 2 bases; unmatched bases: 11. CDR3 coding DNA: TGTGCCAGCAGGATAAGCGACAGGGGGCTTTCCACAGATACGCAGTATTTT. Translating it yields CASRISDRGLSTDTQYF.

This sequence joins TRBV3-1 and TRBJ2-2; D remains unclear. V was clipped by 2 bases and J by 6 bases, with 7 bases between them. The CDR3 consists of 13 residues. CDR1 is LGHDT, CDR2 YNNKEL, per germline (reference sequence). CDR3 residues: CASSQSRSGELFF. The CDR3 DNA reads TGTGCCAGCAGCCAATCCCGTTCCGGGGAGCTGTTTTTT.

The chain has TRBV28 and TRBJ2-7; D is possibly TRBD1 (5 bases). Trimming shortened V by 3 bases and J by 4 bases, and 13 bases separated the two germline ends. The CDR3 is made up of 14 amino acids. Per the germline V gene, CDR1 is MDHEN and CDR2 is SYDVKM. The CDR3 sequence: CASSFRQGWYEQYF. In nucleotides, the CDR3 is TGTGCCAGCAGTTTCAGGCAGGGCTGGTACGAGCAGTACTTC.

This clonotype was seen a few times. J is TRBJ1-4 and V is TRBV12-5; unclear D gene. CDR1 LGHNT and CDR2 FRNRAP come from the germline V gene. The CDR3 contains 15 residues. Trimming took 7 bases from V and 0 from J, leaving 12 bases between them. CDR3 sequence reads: CASAFGSTTNEKLFF. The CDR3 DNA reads TGTGCTAGTGCCTTTGGATCGACAACTAATGAAAAACTGTTTTTT.

As DNA, the CDR3 is TGTGCCAGCAGCTCGGGGGGACTAGCTCTGAAAGAGACCCAGTACTTC. Protein: CASSSGGLALKETQYF. The chain links TRBV7-9 to TRBJ2-5, with 9 bases identical to TRBD2. V lost 4 bases, J lost 3 bases, and 9 bases stayed unmatched. The CDR3 is 16 residues long. CDR1 SEHNR and CDR2 FQNEAQ come from the germline V gene (reference sequence).

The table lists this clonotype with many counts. The CDR3 nucleotides are TGCAGTGCTCTCCCTCTTGGGGGGGGCGAGAGAGAGACCCAGTACTTC. This translates into CSALPLGGGERETQYF. The chain combines TRBV20-1 with TRBJ2-5, with TRBD2 as a possible D gene (7 bases). The length of the CDR3 is 16 residues. Per germline, CDR1 DFQATT and CDR2 SNEGSKA (reference sequence). V dropped 5 bases and J dropped 4 bases, with 23 bases sitting between them.

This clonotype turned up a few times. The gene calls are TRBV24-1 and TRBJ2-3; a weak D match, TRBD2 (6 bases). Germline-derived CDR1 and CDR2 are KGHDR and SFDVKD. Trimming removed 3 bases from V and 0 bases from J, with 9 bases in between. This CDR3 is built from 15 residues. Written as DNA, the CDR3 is TGTGCCACCAGTGATCGGGACTCCAGCACAGATACGCAGTATTTT. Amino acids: CATSDRDSSTDTQYF.

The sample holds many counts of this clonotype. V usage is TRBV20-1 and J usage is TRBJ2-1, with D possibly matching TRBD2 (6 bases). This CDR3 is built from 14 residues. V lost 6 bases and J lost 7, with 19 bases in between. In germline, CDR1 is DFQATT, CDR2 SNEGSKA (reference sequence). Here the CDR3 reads CSAHRGGLGNEQFF. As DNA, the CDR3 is TGCAGTGCCCACCGGGGAGGACTTGGTAATGAGCAGTTCTTC.